Presented here are 11 T cell receptor beta chains from one specimen sequenced in a study of T cells in Graves' hyperthyroidism and ophthalmopathy. The CDR3 regions of TCR beta were amplified from RNA transcripts. In the first-round RT-PCR of the TCR CDR3, the HTBI primer set was used. TCRdb recomputed calls from the multiplex PCR reads with MiXCR, one row per CDR3 protein. This table holds approximately 600,000 distinct CDR3 sequences, around 15% found once. The specimen was blood. The receptor set was obtained from a woman in her thirties with Graves' hyperthyroidism.

This clonotype was found a few times. The V call is TRBV6-2 or TRBV6-3, the J call TRBJ2-3; D is undetermined. Germline CDR1 and CDR2: MNHEY and SVGEGT. This CDR3 contains 13 residues. V lost 6 bases and J 5 bases, leaving 12 bases between the germline ends. The CDR3 reads CASSHQAVDTQYF. CDR3 DNA: TGTGCCAGCAGCCACCAGGCAGTAGATACGCAGTATTTT.

This clonotype was seen only a few times. V is TRBV27 and J is TRBJ2-2; D is ambiguous. Deletions cut 3 bases from V and 0 bases from J, with 11 bases between. CDR3 length: 16 amino acids. Germline lookup yields CDR1 MNHEY and CDR2 SMNVEV (reference sequence). CDR3 DNA sequence: TGTGCCAGCAGTTTCGCCGGCGGCCCGAACACCGGGGAGCTGTTTTTT. Translating gives CASSFAGGPNTGELFF.

This clonotype was counted only a few times. The rearrangement links TRBV20-1 to TRBJ2-7; TRBD2 matches 14 bases. The CDR3 runs 13 residues. Germline V gives CDR1 DFQATT, CDR2 SNEGSKA (reference sequence). V gave up 6 bases and J gave up 5 bases; unmatched junction bases: 3. The CDR3 is CSARLAGGDEQYF. In nucleotides, the CDR3 is TGCAGTGCACGACTAGCGGGAGGGGACGAGCAGTACTTC.

J is TRBJ1-5 and V is TRBV19, with D tentatively TRBD1 (5 bases). Germline assignment: CDR1 LNHDA and CDR2 SQIVND (reference sequence). The CDR3 is made up of 16 amino acids. Trimming shortened V by 5 bases and J by 3 bases, and 17 bases separated the two germline ends. This CDR3 reads CASSSLLTDPNQPQHF. CDR3 DNA: TGTGCCAGTAGTTCGCTCCTGACAGATCCCAATCAGCCCCAGCATTTT.

This clonotype was seen many times. This chain connects TRBV11-2 to TRBJ1-1; D uncertain. Germline-derived CDR1 and CDR2 are SGHAT and FQNNGV. CDR3 length: 14 residues. V lost 11 bases and J lost 5, with 21 bases in between. The CDR3 reads CASISDQVGTEAFF. In DNA, the CDR3 is TGTGCCTCTATATCGGACCAGGTGGGGACTGAAGCTTTCTTT.

This clonotype came up many times. The rearrangement joins TRBV12-3 or TRBV12-4 to TRBJ2-3; 8 positions match TRBD1. The CDR3 runs to 14 residues. With 8 bases clipped from V and 3 bases from J, the junction kept 7 bases outside the gene matches. CDR3: CASGRTGFTDTQYF. CDR3 coding DNA: TGTGCCAGCGGGAGGACAGGGTTTACAGATACGCAGTATTTT.

For this clonotype: At one end, the junction sequence differs from germline, possibly due to a read error. The chain joins TRBV7-9 to TRBJ2-5; tentatively, D is TRBD1 (6 bases). The CDR3 has 17 residues. Germline CDR1 is SEHNR and CDR2 is FQNEAQ (reference sequence). CDR3 sequence reads: CASSLAPGAGDQETQYF. The CDR3 coding sequence is TGTGCCAGCAGTTTAGCCCCCGGGGCAGGGGACCAAGAGACCCAGTACTTC.

In its sample, this clonotype was seen a few times. This sequence joins TRBV29-1 and TRBJ2-3, with TRBD2 matching over 10 bases. The CDR3 has 14 amino acids. The germline CDR1 and CDR2 sequences are SQVTM and ANQGSEA. J gave up 5 bases and V 7 bases, and 9 bases lay outside the gene matches. In DNA form, the CDR3 reads TGCAGCGGTCTCCTAGCGGGGGAGGAAGATACGCAGTATTTT. It is translated as CSGLLAGEEDTQYF.

This clonotype was picked up a small number of times. As DNA, the CDR3 is TGCAGTGCTAGTTACGGCGAAGTTGAAAAACTGTTTTTT. Its protein is CSASYGEVEKLFF. The V call is TRBV20-1, the J call TRBJ1-4; D remains ambiguous. Germline lookup yields CDR1 DFQATT and CDR2 SNEGSKA (reference sequence). The CDR3 is 13 amino acids. The V end lost 3 bases, the J end lost 7 bases, and 12 bases lay between the germline ends.

In its sample, this clonotype was seen many times. The J gene is TRBJ2-1, the V gene TRBV20-1; D may correspond to TRBD1 or TRBD2 (5 bases each). V was cut by 4 bases and J by 6 bases, with 22 bases left in between. CDR3 length: 16 amino acids. CDR1 and CDR2 (germline): DFQATT, SNEGSKA (reference sequence). The CDR3 loop is CSATTHRFVGANEQFF. The DNA of the CDR3 is TGCAGTGCTACTACCCACCGGTTTGTCGGGGCCAATGAGCAGTTCTTC.

There are many counts of this clonotype. The chain combines TRBV12-3 or TRBV12-4 with TRBJ2-3, with D hard to call. This CDR3 region has 14 residues. V was shortened by 5 bases and J by 0 bases, with 9 bases between the two germline ends. CDR3 bases: TGTGCCAGCAGTGCCCTTACTAGCACAGATACGCAGTATTTT. It encodes CASSALTSTDTQYF.